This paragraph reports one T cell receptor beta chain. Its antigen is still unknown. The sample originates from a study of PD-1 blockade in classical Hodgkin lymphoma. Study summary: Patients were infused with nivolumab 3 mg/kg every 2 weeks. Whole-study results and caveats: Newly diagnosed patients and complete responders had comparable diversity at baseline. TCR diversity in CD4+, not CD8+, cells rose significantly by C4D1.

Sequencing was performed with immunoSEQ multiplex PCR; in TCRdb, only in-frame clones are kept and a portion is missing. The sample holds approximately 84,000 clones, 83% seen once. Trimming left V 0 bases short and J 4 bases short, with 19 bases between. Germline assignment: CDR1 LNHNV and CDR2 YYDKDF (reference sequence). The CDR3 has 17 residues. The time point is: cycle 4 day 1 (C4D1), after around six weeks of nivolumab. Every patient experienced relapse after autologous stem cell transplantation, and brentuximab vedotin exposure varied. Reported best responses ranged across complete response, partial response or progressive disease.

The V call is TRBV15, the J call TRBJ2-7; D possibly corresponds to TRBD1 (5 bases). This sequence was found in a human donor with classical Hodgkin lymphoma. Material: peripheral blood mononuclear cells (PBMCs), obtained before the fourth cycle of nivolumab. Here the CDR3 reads CATSRDLGQGGRYEQYF. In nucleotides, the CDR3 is TGTGCCACCAGCAGAGATCTTGGGCAGGGTGGTAGGTACGAGCAGTACTTC.